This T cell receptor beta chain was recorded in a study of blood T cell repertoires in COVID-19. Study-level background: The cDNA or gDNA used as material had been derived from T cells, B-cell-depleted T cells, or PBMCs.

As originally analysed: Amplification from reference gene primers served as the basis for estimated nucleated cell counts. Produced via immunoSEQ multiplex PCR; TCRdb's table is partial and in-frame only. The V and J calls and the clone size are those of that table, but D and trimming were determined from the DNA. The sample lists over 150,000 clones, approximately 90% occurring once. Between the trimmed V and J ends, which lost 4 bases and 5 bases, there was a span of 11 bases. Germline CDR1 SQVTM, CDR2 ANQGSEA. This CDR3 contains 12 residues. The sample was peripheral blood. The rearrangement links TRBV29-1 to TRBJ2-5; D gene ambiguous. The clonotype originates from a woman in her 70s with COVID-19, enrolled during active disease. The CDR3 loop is CSVVGSSETQYF. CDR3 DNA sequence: TGCAGCGTTGTGGGCAGCTCGGAGACCCAGTACTTC. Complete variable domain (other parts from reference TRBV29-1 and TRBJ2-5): SAVISQKPSRDICQRGTSLTIQCQVDSQVTMMFWYRQQPGQSLTLIATANQGSEATYESGFVIDKFPISRPNLTFSTLTVSNMSPEDSSIYLCSVVGSSETQYFGPGTRLLVL.